The subject of this entry is one T cell receptor (beta chain). This clonotype was picked up many times. Its cognate antigen has yet to be identified. No base quality information exists; no much larger clone differs at one position. From the germline V gene, CDR1 is SGHTA and CDR2 is FQGNSA. V is trimmed back by 5 bases and J by 5 bases, and the junction contains 14 bases that no gene match accounts for. The CDR3 goes from the cysteine to the phenylalanine over 17 residues. Just CDR3 DNA is preserved here, 51 bases in frame from base 1. This record belongs to a study of T cell repertoires in cytomegalovirus infection (dated by TCRdb to the late 2010s). Turning to the overall study: The HLA type of each donor mattered for the analysis, because public TCR beta signatures pointed to carriage of CMV infection along with the matching HLA type. Results and caveats for the whole study, not just this receptor: In both this cohort and an independent cohort of under 450 donors, the cumulative frequency of public TCR beta family members distinguished carriers of CMV infection plus the relevant HLA type. The ex vivo response was dominated by HLA-C-restricted CMV-specific TCR beta clonotypes, which also provided the single most frequent clonotype in two of eight donors.

TCRdb names Illumina HiSeq 1500 as the instrument used. TCRdb reprocessed the public reads (quality trimming at Q25 with fastp, clone calling with MiXCR) and kept in-frame beta chains. Each record represents a unique CDR3 protein, reported with the most common genes and DNA among its rows. Present in this sample are more than 400,000 distinct CDR3 sequences, approximately 26% of which were seen just once. About 12% of the sample belongs to the ten largest clones. The chain couples TRBV7-2 to TRBJ2-7; a stretch of 11 junction bases matches TRBD2. The sequenced sample was PBMCs. The clonotype was recovered from a human donor in good health (CMV status not recorded). Some clones in this sample may be carry-over from other donors' samples. The encoded CDR3 is CASSPAPASGRKNEQYF. The DNA sequence is TGTGCCAGCAGCCCCGCACCTGCTAGCGGGAGGAAGAACGAGCAGTACTTC.